This is a list of T cell receptor beta chains from one sample in a study of human T cells and chemical hapten exposure. TCRdb re-called the RACE reads through MiXCR, storing one row per CDR3 protein. This table holds about 90,000 distinct CDR3 sequences, roughly 11% found once. The sample here was whole blood, taken in connection with sensitization to the hapten diphenylcyclopropenone (DPC). These receptors were obtained from a woman aged 25 to 39 with alopecia areata. Some clones in this sample may be carry-over from other donors' samples. CDR3s include the opening cysteine and the closing phenylalanine or tryptophan. Fields, in order: clone size, V gene, D gene, J gene, CDR3 DNA, CDR3 protein. A D gene is named only where the DNA matches it firmly. The size entry is marked missing in some rows and otherwise reads once, few, many or a size class.

>few|TRBV29-1|.|TRBJ1-1
TGCAGCGTTGAAGTAATCGTGGGCACTGAAGCTTTCTTT
CSVEVIVGTEAFF
>.|TRBV20-1|TRBD1|TRBJ1-1
TGCAGTGCTAGAGACGGGACAGGAGACGCGGTTGAAGCTTTCTTT
CSARDGTGDAVEAFF
>many|TRBV18|TRBD1|TRBJ2-2
TGTGCCAGCTCCCCTTCAGGGGGCCACGGGGAGCTGTTTTTT
CASSPSGGHGELFF
>few|TRBV7-2|TRBD2|TRBJ2-4
TGTGCCAGCAGCTTAGGCGGGGGGCTTGGCAAAAACATTCAGTACTTC
CASSLGGGLGKNIQYF
>many|TRBV19|.|TRBJ1-4
TGTGCCAGTCGTGACGCGGACGGAAAACTGTTTTTT
CASRDADGKLFF
>many|TRBV3-1|TRBD1|TRBJ1-2
TGTGCCAGCAGCCAGAGGACAGGGAGTGGCTACACCTTC
CASSQRTGSGYTF
>.|TRBV29-1|.|TRBJ2-5
TGCAGCGTTTGGGGACAAGAGACCCAGTACTTC
CSVWGQETQYF
>many|TRBV4-2|TRBD2|TRBJ2-1
TGTGCCAGCAGCCCATCTCGGACTAGCGGGGGGGAGTTGGATGAGCAGTTCTTC
CASSPSRTSGGELDEQFF
>many|TRBV7-9|.|TRBJ2-1
TGTGCCAGCAGCGTCCCCGGGGCCACCTTAGTTAATGAGCAGTTCTTC
CASSVPGATLVNEQFF
>few|TRBV11-2|.|TRBJ2-2
TGTGCCAGCAGCTTAGCAGTACGGAGTCCTGGGGAGCTGTTTTTT
CASSLAVRSPGELFF
>few|TRBV27|.|TRBJ2-1
TGTGCCAGCACCACCATCCCGGGCGGAGGGAATGAGCAGTTCTTC
CASTTIPGGGNEQFF
>many|TRBV28|.|TRBJ1-6
TGTGCCAGCAGTCCTAACCGGGACTCCTATAATTCACCCCTCCACTTT
CASSPNRDSYNSPLHF
>many|TRBV6-5|TRBD1|TRBJ1-2
TGTGCCAGCAGTTACTCCGCGAATGACAGGGGTAGCTATGGCTACACCTTC
CASSYSANDRGSYGYTF
>.|TRBV6-1|.|TRBJ2-3
TGTGCCAGCAGTGAAGGCAGGACCAGCACAGATACGCAGTATTTT
CASSEGRTSTDTQYF
>many|TRBV9|.|TRBJ2-1
TGTGCCAGCAGTGAAACGGGCCTCCCTTACAATGAGCAGTTCTTC
CASSETGLPYNEQFF
>.|TRBV5-1|.|TRBJ2-5
TGCGCCAGCAGCAATCCTCCGCAAGAGACCCAGTACTTC
CASSNPPQETQYF
>many|TRBV6-2/TRBV6-3|.|TRBJ2-7
TGTGCCAGCACCAAGGCCGGAGGAGGCGAGCAGTACTTC
CASTKAGGGEQYF
>few|TRBV28|TRBD1|TRBJ2-5
TGTGCCAGCAGCACCCTCCGACAGGGACAAGAGACCCAGTACTTC
CASSTLRQGQETQYF
>.|TRBV7-9|.|TRBJ1-1
TGTGCCAGCAGCTTGGCACGTGAAGCTTTCTTT
CASSLAREAFF
>many|TRBV7-8|.|TRBJ1-5
TGTGCCAGCAGCCGGGACATTCCAATGGGCCAGCCCCAGCATTTT
CASSRDIPMGQPQHF
>few|TRBV5-1|.|TRBJ2-5
TGCGCCAGCAGCTTGGTTCGTCTGACTGACGAGACCCAGTACTTC
CASSLVRLTDETQYF
>many|TRBV20-1|.|TRBJ1-1
TGCAGTGCAGAGAGGATCCTTATGAACACTGAAGCTTTCTTT
CSAERILMNTEAFF
>few|TRBV4-1|.|TRBJ1-1
TGCGCCAGCAGCCATCCCGGACAGACTTATGAAGCTTTCTTT
CASSHPGQTYEAFF
>many|TRBV5-1|.|TRBJ1-2
TGCGCCAGCAGCGGGGCCCTTCCGAACTATGGCTACACCTTC
CASSGALPNYGYTF
>many|TRBV7-6|TRBD1|TRBJ2-3
TGTGCCAGCAGCTTACTAGGACAGGGGTTCACAGATACGCAGTATTTT
CASSLLGQGFTDTQYF
>many|TRBV6-5|.|TRBJ2-7
TGTGCCAGCAGTTACTCGTGGGAGAGCTCCTACGAGCAGTACTTC
CASSYSWESSYEQYF
>many|TRBV28|TRBD2|TRBJ2-7
TGTGCCACGCGACTAGCGGGAGGCTACGAGCAGTACTTC
CATRLAGGYEQYF
>few|TRBV18|TRBD1|TRBJ1-1
TGTGCCAGCTCACCTGGACAGGGAGAAAATACAAGACTAGCTTTCTTT
CASSPGQGENTRLAFF
>many|TRBV29-1|TRBD2|TRBJ2-1
TGCAGCCTTACCCGGGGGGGAGCGGGTTACAATGAGCAGTTCTTC
CSLTRGGAGYNEQFF
>few|TRBV18|.|TRBJ1-1
TGTGCCAGCTCACCACCGGGCGGGTATATTGAAGCTTTCTTT
CASSPPGGYIEAFF
>few|TRBV7-2|.|TRBJ1-2
TGTGCCAGCAGCTGGATCCAGGGAGCCTATGGCTACACCTTC
CASSWIQGAYGYTF
>.|TRBV12-3/TRBV12-4|TRBD2|TRBJ2-1
TGTGCCAGCAGCCGACTAGCGGGGGGCTCCTACAATGAGCAGTTCTTC
CASSRLAGGSYNEQFF
>.|TRBV18|.|TRBJ1-1
TGTGCCAGCTCAATCCCGACAATGAACACTGAAGCTTTCTTT
CASSIPTMNTEAFF
>few|TRBV29-1|.|TRBJ1-1
TGCAGCGTTCTTAGAGCGGGACGAAACACTGAAGCTTTCTTT
CSVLRAGRNTEAFF
>.|TRBV7-9|.|TRBJ1-4
TGTGCCAGCAGCTTTACGCAGGGACGGGAAAAACTGTTTTTT
CASSFTQGREKLFF
>few|TRBV18|.|TRBJ1-6
TGTGCCAGCTCACCATTACAGGGATTGGATTCACCCCTCCACTTT
CASSPLQGLDSPLHF
>many|TRBV5-6|.|TRBJ2-7
TGTGCCAGCAGCAGAGGGTTCGAGCAGTACTTC
CASSRGFEQYF
>few|TRBV27|TRBD2|TRBJ2-2
TGTGCCAGCAGTTTATCGGGCCTAGCGGAGAACACCGGGGAGCTGTTTTTT
CASSLSGLAENTGELFF
>few|TRBV12-3/TRBV12-4|TRBD1|TRBJ1-2
TGTGCCAGCGCCCCGGGACAGGGCTATGGCTACACCTTC
CASAPGQGYGYTF
>.|TRBV27|.|TRBJ1-1
TGTGCCAGCAGTTTAAGGGGACCGAACACTGAAGCTTTCTTT
CASSLRGPNTEAFF
>many|TRBV6-5|TRBD1|TRBJ2-1
TGTGCCAGCAGTTACTCGGACAGGCTCCCCTACAATGAGCAGTTCTTC
CASSYSDRLPYNEQFF
>many|TRBV28|.|TRBJ1-1
TGTGCCAGCAGGCCCTCAACACCGGAAGCTTTCTTT
CASRPSTPEAFF
>few|TRBV7-9|.|TRBJ1-4
TGTGCCAGCAGCTTCGGAGACAGGCCCGAAAAACTGTTTTTT
CASSFGDRPEKLFF
>.|TRBV2|TRBD2|TRBJ2-3
TGTACCAGCAGTCTACGTCCCGGGACTAGCGGGGTCGCCCATACGCAGTATTTT
CTSSLRPGTSGVAHTQYF
>many|TRBV7-9|.|TRBJ2-1
TGTGCCAGCAGCTTACGGGGGTCTACCTACAATGAGCAGTTCTTC
CASSLRGSTYNEQFF
>many|TRBV11-1|TRBD1|TRBJ2-7
TGTGCCAGCAGTATCGGGACAGAGACCTACGAGCAGTACTTC
CASSIGTETYEQYF
>.|TRBV7-9|TRBD1|TRBJ1-5
TGTGCCAGCAGCTATGGGACAGGGCAACCAAATCAGCCCCAGCATTTT
CASSYGTGQPNQPQHF
>many|TRBV7-6|TRBD1|TRBJ1-1
TGTGCCAGCAGCACTAATAACAGGGGATCGACTGAAGCTTTCTTT
CASSTNNRGSTEAFF
>.|TRBV5-4|TRBD2|TRBJ2-3
TGTGCCAGCAGCGTGGGACTAGCGATGGATACGCAGTATTTT
CASSVGLAMDTQYF
>.|TRBV11-2|.|TRBJ2-2
TGTGCCAGCAGCTTAGTGGAGGCGACCGGGGAGCTGTTTTTT
CASSLVEATGELFF
>.|TRBV12-3/TRBV12-4|TRBD2|TRBJ2-5
TGTGCCAGCAGTGGGACCGGGACTAGCCGAGAGACCCAGTACTTC
CASSGTGTSRETQYF
>many|TRBV7-9|.|TRBJ2-5
TGTGCCAGCAGCTCCAACCCCACACAAGAGACCCAGTACTTC
CASSSNPTQETQYF
>few|TRBV15|.|TRBJ1-4
TGTGCCACCAGCGGAGACAGGTCCGGTGGTGAAAAACTGTTTTTT
CATSGDRSGGEKLFF
>few|TRBV12-3/TRBV12-4|.|TRBJ1-1
TGTGCCAGCAGTGATGCCTCATACGGACGGGGAACTTTCTTT
CASSDASYGRGTFF
>many|TRBV6-4|.|TRBJ2-3
TGTGCCAGCTCCGAGGGCCCATCGAGCACAGATACGCAGTATTTT
CASSEGPSSTDTQYF
>many|TRBV2|.|TRBJ1-6
TGTGCCAGCAGTGAATTTGTCGCGGTAGACCTGAAGAATTCACCCCTCCACTTT
CASSEFVAVDLKNSPLHF
>many|TRBV5-1|TRBD1|TRBJ2-7
TGCGCCAGCAGCCCAAGCGACAGGGCCTACGAGCAGTACTTC
CASSPSDRAYEQYF